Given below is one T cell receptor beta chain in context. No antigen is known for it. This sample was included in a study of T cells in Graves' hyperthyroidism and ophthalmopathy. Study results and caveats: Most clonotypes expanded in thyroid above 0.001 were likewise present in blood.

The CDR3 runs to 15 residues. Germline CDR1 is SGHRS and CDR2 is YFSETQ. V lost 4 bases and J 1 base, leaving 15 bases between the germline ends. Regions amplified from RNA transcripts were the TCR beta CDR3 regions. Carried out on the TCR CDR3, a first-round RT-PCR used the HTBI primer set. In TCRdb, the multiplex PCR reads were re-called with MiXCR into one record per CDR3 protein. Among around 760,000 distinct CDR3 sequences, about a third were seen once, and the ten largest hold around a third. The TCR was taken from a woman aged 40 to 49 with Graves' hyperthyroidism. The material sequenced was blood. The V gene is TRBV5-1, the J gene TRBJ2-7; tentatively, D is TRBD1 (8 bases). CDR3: CASSNTGGGSYEQYF. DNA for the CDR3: TGCGCCAGCAGCAACACAGGGGGGGGATCCTACGAGCAGTACTTC.